Below are 7 T cell receptor beta chains sequenced from a single sample in a study of blood T cells in healthy people across ages. Alongside a J-beta primer mix, a sample-barcoded 5' primer served in a second PCR lasting roughly 6 to 11 cycles. TCRdb reprocessed the 5' RACE reads with MiXCR, giving one entry per CDR3 protein. The sample includes approximately 800,000 distinct CDR3 sequences, more than 55% of them seen just once. The specimen sequenced was blood. These receptors originate from a man in his forties in good health.

This clonotype showed up just a few times. This chain connects TRBV2 to TRBJ2-3; 8 nucleotides line up with TRBD2. Per the germline V gene, CDR1 is SNHLY and CDR2 is FYNNEI. CDR3 size: 17 residues. After removal of 3 bases from V and 3 bases from J, the junction contained 11 bases not matched to a gene. CDR3 amino acids: CASSELPTGGSTDTQYF. The CDR3 DNA reads TGTGCCAGCAGTGAGCTCCCAACGGGAGGGTCAACAGATACGCAGTATTTT.

The rearrangement links TRBV6-1 to TRBJ1-6; TRBD1 might be the D (5 bases). The CDR3 loop spans 15 amino acids. V was pared by 7 bases and J by 7 bases, with 17 bases between. CDR1 and CDR2 (germline): MNHNS, SASEGT. CDR3 in DNA: TGTGCCAGCACCCCAGGGCGCTCAGCCAATTCACCCCTCCACTTT. It codes for CASTPGRSANSPLHF.

This clonotype showed up just a few times. The rearrangement uses TRBV5-1 and TRBJ2-1; 9 bases line up with TRBD1. This CDR3 is built from 15 residues. CDR1 SGHRS and CDR2 YFSETQ come from the germline V gene. After removal of 4 bases from V and 3 bases from J, the junction contained 5 bases not matched to a gene. The CDR3 nucleotides are TGCGCCAGCAGCCGGGGACAGGGTAACTACAATGAGCAGTTCTTC. Translation gives CASSRGQGNYNEQFF.

This chain joins TRBV5-1 and TRBJ1-4, with 7 nucleotides matching TRBD1. There are 15 residues in the CDR3. V trimming: 5 bases; J trimming: 8 bases; junction bases outside the gene matches: 12. From germline, CDR1 is SGHRS and CDR2 YFSETQ. Written as DNA, the CDR3 is TGCGCCAGCAGAGTGAAGGGGGCATTAGGGGAAAAACTGTTTTTT. Its translation: CASRVKGALGEKLFF.

The chain carries TRBV7-9 and TRBJ2-3, with D possibly TRBD1 on 5 matching bases. Per the germline V gene, CDR1 is SEHNR and CDR2 is FQNEAQ (reference sequence). The CDR3 contains 18 residues. CDR3 sequence: CALDSKFVFRDLTDTQYF. CDR3 nucleotides: TGTGCACTTGACAGTAAGTTTGTATTCCGCGATCTCACAGATACGCAGTATTTT.

This clonotype was picked up a small number of times. The chain combines TRBV20-1 with TRBJ2-4, with D possibly matching TRBD1 (8 bases). Between the trimmed V and J ends, which lost 2 bases and 7 bases, there was a span of 24 bases. Germline CDR1 reads DFQATT; CDR2 reads SNEGSKA (reference sequence). The CDR3 sequence is 17 residues long. The CDR3 region has the DNA TGCAGTGCTAGATCTACAGGGGGGGAAGTTAATCTGAACATTCAGTACTTC. This sequence encodes CSARSTGGEVNLNIQYF.

Only one count was recorded for this clonotype. The chain has TRBV14 and TRBJ2-5, with TRBD2 as a possible D gene (5 bases). Germline V CDR1 and CDR2: SGHDN, FVKESK. The CDR3 extends over 16 amino acids. V lost 3 bases and J 7 bases, leaving 21 bases between the germline ends. CDR3 in amino acids: CASSQPEGIFRGTQYF. CDR3 sequence (DNA): TGTGCCAGCAGCCAGCCCGAAGGCATATTTCGGGGGACCCAGTACTTC.